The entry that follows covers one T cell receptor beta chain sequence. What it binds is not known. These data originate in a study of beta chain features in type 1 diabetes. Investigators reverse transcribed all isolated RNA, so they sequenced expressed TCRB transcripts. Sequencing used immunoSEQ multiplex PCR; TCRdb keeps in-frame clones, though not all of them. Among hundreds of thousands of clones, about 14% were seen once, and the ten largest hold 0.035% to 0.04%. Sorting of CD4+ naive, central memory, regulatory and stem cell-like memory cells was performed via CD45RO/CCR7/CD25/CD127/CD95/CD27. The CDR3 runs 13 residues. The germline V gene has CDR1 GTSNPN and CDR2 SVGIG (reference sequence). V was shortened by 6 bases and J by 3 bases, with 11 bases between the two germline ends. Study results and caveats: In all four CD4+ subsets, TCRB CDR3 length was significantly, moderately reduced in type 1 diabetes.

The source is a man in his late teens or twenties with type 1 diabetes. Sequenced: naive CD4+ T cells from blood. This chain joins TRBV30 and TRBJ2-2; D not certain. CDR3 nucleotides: TGTGCCTGTTGGGGTTGGGACACCGGGGAGCTGTTTTTT. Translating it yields CACWGWDTGELFF. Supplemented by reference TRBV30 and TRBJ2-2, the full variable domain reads SQTIHQWPATLVQPVGSPLSLECTVEGTSNPNLYWYRQAAGRGLQLLFYSVGIGQISSEVPQNLSASRPQDRQFILSSKKLLLSDSGFYLCACWGWDTGELFFGEGSRLTVL.